These T cell receptor beta chains were read from a single sample in a study of early T cells in non-severe SARS-CoV-2 infection. TCRdb re-analysed the 5' RACE reads in MiXCR, keeping a single row per CDR3 protein. The table records tens of thousands of distinct CDR3 sequences, around 15% of them present only once. The sample was whole blood. Receptors were obtained from an adult who was a healthcare worker with PCR-confirmed SARS-CoV-2 infection or an uninfected control (not recorded which). Each CDR3 is given with its conserved first and last residue. D genes are given only for firm matches. Clone size, where shown, is once, few, many, or a class for clones that have expanded.

d_call: .
v_call: TRBV29-1
j_call: TRBJ2-1
clone_size: many
cdr3_nt: TGCAGCGTTGATGGCCAGCGCCGGAATGAGCAGTTCTTC
cdr3_aa: CSVDGQRRNEQFF

d_call: .
v_call: TRBV2
j_call: TRBJ2-7
clone_size: few
cdr3_nt: TGTGCCAGCAGTGAAGCCGAAGGGGCGCTTGACGAGCAGTACTTC
cdr3_aa: CASSEAEGALDEQYF

d_call: .
v_call: TRBV5-1
j_call: TRBJ2-7
clone_size: few
cdr3_nt: TGCGCCAGCAGCTTGCGGCCCGACGAGCAGTACTTC
cdr3_aa: CASSLRPDEQYF

d_call: .
v_call: TRBV6-4
j_call: TRBJ2-2
clone_size: .
cdr3_nt: TGTGCCAGCAGTGTCAAACAGGCGAACACCGGGGAGCTGTTTTTT
cdr3_aa: CASSVKQANTGELFF

d_call: .
v_call: TRBV7-9
j_call: TRBJ2-5
clone_size: few
cdr3_nt: TGTGCCAGCAGTCCCAGGGGAGGGGCTGAAGAGACCCAGTACTTC
cdr3_aa: CASSPRGGAEETQYF

d_call: .
v_call: TRBV7-9
j_call: TRBJ2-1
clone_size: many
cdr3_nt: TGTGCCAGCTGTTTAGGACAGTACAATGAGCAGTTCTTC
cdr3_aa: CASCLGQYNEQFF

d_call: TRBD2
v_call: TRBV2
j_call: TRBJ2-3
clone_size: few
cdr3_nt: TGTGCCAGCAGAGCGGGGGGGGGCACAGATACGCAGTATTTT
cdr3_aa: CASRAGGGTDTQYF

d_call: .
v_call: TRBV12-3/TRBV12-4
j_call: TRBJ1-5
clone_size: .
cdr3_nt: TGTGCCAGCAGTTTCGGGGATCTCCAGCCCCAGCATTTT
cdr3_aa: CASSFGDLQPQHF

d_call: TRBD1
v_call: TRBV25-1
j_call: TRBJ1-1
clone_size: few
cdr3_nt: TGTGCCAGCAGTAAAACAGGGGCAAACACTGAAGCTTTCTTT
cdr3_aa: CASSKTGANTEAFF

d_call: .
v_call: TRBV25-1
j_call: TRBJ2-1
clone_size: few
cdr3_nt: TGTGCCAGCAGTGGGCCCTTAGGAGCGGAGCTCTACAATGAGCAGTTCTTC
cdr3_aa: CASSGPLGAELYNEQFF

d_call: .
v_call: TRBV20-1
j_call: TRBJ2-1
clone_size: many
cdr3_nt: TGCAGTGCTAAGAGGCCCCCGGGCGTTTACAATGAGCAGTTCTTC
cdr3_aa: CSAKRPPGVYNEQFF

d_call: .
v_call: TRBV10-3
j_call: TRBJ2-7
clone_size: few
cdr3_nt: TGTGCCATCAGTGAGCTGACCCGGGACCCGCACGAGCAGTACTTC
cdr3_aa: CAISELTRDPHEQYF

d_call: .
v_call: TRBV11-2
j_call: TRBJ2-3
clone_size: .
cdr3_nt: TGTGCCAGCAGCGTGAGTGTGGGCACAGATACGCAGTATTTT
cdr3_aa: CASSVSVGTDTQYF

d_call: .
v_call: TRBV4-2
j_call: TRBJ2-7
clone_size: .
cdr3_nt: TGTGCCAGCAGCCAAGCACTTGTTAGCTACGAGCAGTACTTC
cdr3_aa: CASSQALVSYEQYF

d_call: TRBD1
v_call: TRBV6-6
j_call: TRBJ2-6
clone_size: .
cdr3_nt: TGTGCCAGCAGTCAGGGGGCCGCCTTCTCTGGGGCCAACGTCCTGACTTTC
cdr3_aa: CASSQGAAFSGANVLTF

d_call: .
v_call: TRBV7-2
j_call: TRBJ2-7
clone_size: .
cdr3_nt: TGTGCCAGCAGCTTTCAGGGATCCACCTACGAGCAGTACTTC
cdr3_aa: CASSFQGSTYEQYF

d_call: .
v_call: TRBV5-5
j_call: TRBJ1-6
clone_size: .
cdr3_nt: TGTGCCAGCAGCTTCACCCAGGTCATAAATTCACCCCTCCACTTT
cdr3_aa: CASSFTQVINSPLHF

d_call: TRBD2
v_call: TRBV7-2
j_call: TRBJ2-1
clone_size: few
cdr3_nt: TGTGCCAGCAGCTTAAGCGGGGCCCTCAATGAGCAGTTCTTC
cdr3_aa: CASSLSGALNEQFF

d_call: TRBD1
v_call: TRBV29-1
j_call: TRBJ1-2
clone_size: few
cdr3_nt: TGCAGCGTTGACGGGACAGGGACCTATGGCTACACCTTC
cdr3_aa: CSVDGTGTYGYTF

d_call: TRBD2
v_call: TRBV4-1
j_call: TRBJ2-5
clone_size: few
cdr3_nt: TGCGCCAGCAGCCAAGGCGGGGAGGGAGAGACCCAGTACTTC
cdr3_aa: CASSQGGEGETQYF

d_call: .
v_call: TRBV4-1
j_call: TRBJ1-1
clone_size: few
cdr3_nt: TGCGCCAGCAGCCTTGGTCGAAACGCTGAAGCTTTCTTT
cdr3_aa: CASSLGRNAEAFF

d_call: TRBD1
v_call: TRBV5-1
j_call: TRBJ2-3
clone_size: .
cdr3_nt: TGCGCCAGCAGCTTAACGGACAGGGTTAGCACAGATACGCAGTATTTT
cdr3_aa: CASSLTDRVSTDTQYF

d_call: TRBD2
v_call: TRBV30
j_call: TRBJ2-7
clone_size: .
cdr3_nt: TGTGCCTCAGTAGCGGGATCCTACGAGCAGTACTTC
cdr3_aa: CASVAGSYEQYF

d_call: .
v_call: TRBV19
j_call: TRBJ1-5
clone_size: .
cdr3_nt: TGTGCCAGTAGTGGGGGCAGCCAAGGGGTTAGCAATCAGCCCCAGCATTTT
cdr3_aa: CASSGGSQGVSNQPQHF

d_call: .
v_call: TRBV20-1
j_call: TRBJ1-6
clone_size: .
cdr3_nt: TGCAGTGCTAGTCCGACGGAGGCAAATTCACCCCTCCACTTT
cdr3_aa: CSASPTEANSPLHF

d_call: .
v_call: TRBV12-3/TRBV12-4
j_call: TRBJ2-1
clone_size: few
cdr3_nt: TGTGCCATTCATAGCGGCGCCAACAATGAGCAGTTCTTC
cdr3_aa: CAIHSGANNEQFF

d_call: TRBD1
v_call: TRBV24-1
j_call: TRBJ2-1
clone_size: .
cdr3_nt: TGTGCCACCAGTGACCCCGGACAGGGGGAAATCTACAATGAGCAGTTCTTC
cdr3_aa: CATSDPGQGEIYNEQFF

d_call: TRBD1
v_call: TRBV3-1
j_call: TRBJ1-4
clone_size: .
cdr3_nt: TGTGCCAGCAGCCGCGGGACAGGGTATGAAAAACTGTTTTTT
cdr3_aa: CASSRGTGYEKLFF

d_call: .
v_call: TRBV28
j_call: TRBJ1-5
clone_size: many
cdr3_nt: TGTGCCAGCAGGCTCCCGACAAATCAGCCCCAGCATTTT
cdr3_aa: CASRLPTNQPQHF

d_call: .
v_call: TRBV27
j_call: TRBJ2-1
clone_size: few
cdr3_nt: TGTGCCAGCAGTTTATTACAAGAGTACAATGAGCAGTTCTTC
cdr3_aa: CASSLLQEYNEQFF

d_call: .
v_call: TRBV12-3/TRBV12-4
j_call: TRBJ2-7
clone_size: .
cdr3_nt: TGTGCCAGCAGTGAAGGGGCCTACGAGCAGTACTTC
cdr3_aa: CASSEGAYEQYF

d_call: .
v_call: TRBV3-1
j_call: TRBJ2-7
clone_size: .
cdr3_nt: TGTGCCAGCAGCCCCGGTGAAGGGTCGACCTACGAGCAGTACTTC
cdr3_aa: CASSPGEGSTYEQYF

d_call: TRBD1
v_call: TRBV7-9
j_call: TRBJ2-4
clone_size: .
cdr3_nt: TGTGCCAGCAGCTTTGAGGACAGGATCCTAGCCAAAAACATTCAGTACTTC
cdr3_aa: CASSFEDRILAKNIQYF

d_call: TRBD1
v_call: TRBV4-3
j_call: TRBJ1-1
clone_size: .
cdr3_nt: TGCGCCAGCAGCCAACCTGGGACAGGGATCACTGAAGCTTTCTTT
cdr3_aa: CASSQPGTGITEAFF

d_call: TRBD1
v_call: TRBV12-3/TRBV12-4
j_call: TRBJ2-7
clone_size: .
cdr3_nt: TGTGCCAGCAGTCCATACACGGTCGGACAGGGGGGGCACGAGCAGTACTTC
cdr3_aa: CASSPYTVGQGGHEQYF

d_call: .
v_call: TRBV11-2
j_call: TRBJ2-5
clone_size: few
cdr3_nt: TGTGCCAGCAGCTTAGCTGGGGGGCGAAGTGAGACCCAGTACTTC
cdr3_aa: CASSLAGGRSETQYF

d_call: TRBD1
v_call: TRBV5-5
j_call: TRBJ1-4
clone_size: .
cdr3_nt: TGTGCCAGCAGCATGACAGGGTTCGGTGAAAAACTGTTTTTT
cdr3_aa: CASSMTGFGEKLFF

d_call: .
v_call: TRBV9
j_call: TRBJ2-3
clone_size: .
cdr3_nt: TGTGCCAGCAGAGGGGAAACAGATACGCAGTATTTT
cdr3_aa: CASRGETDTQYF

d_call: TRBD2
v_call: TRBV20-1
j_call: TRBJ2-3
clone_size: few
cdr3_nt: TGCAGTGCCCGAAGGGGACTAGCTCCCACAGATACGCAGTATTTT
cdr3_aa: CSARRGLAPTDTQYF

d_call: TRBD1
v_call: TRBV29-1
j_call: TRBJ2-5
clone_size: .
cdr3_nt: TGCAGCGTTGTACAGGGGGGAGAGACCCAGTACTTC
cdr3_aa: CSVVQGGETQYF

d_call: TRBD1
v_call: TRBV6-1
j_call: TRBJ1-5
clone_size: many
cdr3_nt: TGTGCCAGCAGCGAGGACAGGGTTAGCAATCAGCCCCAGCATTTT
cdr3_aa: CASSEDRVSNQPQHF

d_call: TRBD1
v_call: TRBV18
j_call: TRBJ2-1
clone_size: .
cdr3_nt: TGTGCCAGCTCGCCAGATCAGGGGGTGAATGAGCAGTTCTTC
cdr3_aa: CASSPDQGVNEQFF

d_call: TRBD1
v_call: TRBV12-3/TRBV12-4
j_call: TRBJ1-2
clone_size: .
cdr3_nt: TGTGCCAGCAGCCGGCAGGGGGCTTATGGCTACACCTTC
cdr3_aa: CASSRQGAYGYTF

d_call: .
v_call: TRBV6-2/TRBV6-3
j_call: TRBJ2-1
clone_size: .
cdr3_nt: TGTGCCAGCAGTTACGCTCCAGTTGGGGAGCAGTTCTTC
cdr3_aa: CASSYAPVGEQFF

d_call: .
v_call: TRBV28
j_call: TRBJ1-2
clone_size: .
cdr3_nt: TGTGCCAGCAGTTTAATCAGCGGTGGCTACACCTTC
cdr3_aa: CASSLISGGYTF

d_call: TRBD1
v_call: TRBV7-8
j_call: TRBJ1-2
clone_size: few
cdr3_nt: TGTGCCAGCAGCTTAAGGGGGACAGATGGCTACACCTTC
cdr3_aa: CASSLRGTDGYTF

d_call: .
v_call: TRBV19
j_call: TRBJ1-1
clone_size: few
cdr3_nt: TGTGCCAGTAGTATGGGGAGGGAATCGGCTGAAGCTTTCTTT
cdr3_aa: CASSMGRESAEAFF

d_call: TRBD1
v_call: TRBV10-2
j_call: TRBJ2-7
clone_size: .
cdr3_nt: TGCGCCAGCAGCGGGACAGTCGATCGGGACGAGCAGTACTTC
cdr3_aa: CASSGTVDRDEQYF

d_call: .
v_call: TRBV6-6
j_call: TRBJ1-1
clone_size: few
cdr3_nt: TGTGCCAGCAGTTTTCCGGGTGGCACTGAAGCTTTCTTT
cdr3_aa: CASSFPGGTEAFF

d_call: TRBD1
v_call: TRBV12-3/TRBV12-4
j_call: TRBJ1-2
clone_size: few
cdr3_nt: TGTGCCAGCAGTCCAACCGGGACAGGGCACTATGGCTACACCTTC
cdr3_aa: CASSPTGTGHYGYTF

d_call: TRBD2
v_call: TRBV7-2
j_call: TRBJ2-3
clone_size: .
cdr3_nt: TGTGCCAGCAGCTTAGGGGCGGGAGGGGATACGCAGTATTTT
cdr3_aa: CASSLGAGGDTQYF

d_call: .
v_call: TRBV7-8
j_call: TRBJ2-2
clone_size: few
cdr3_nt: TGTGCCAGCAGCTTACCGTGGAACACCGGGGAGCTGTTTTTT
cdr3_aa: CASSLPWNTGELFF